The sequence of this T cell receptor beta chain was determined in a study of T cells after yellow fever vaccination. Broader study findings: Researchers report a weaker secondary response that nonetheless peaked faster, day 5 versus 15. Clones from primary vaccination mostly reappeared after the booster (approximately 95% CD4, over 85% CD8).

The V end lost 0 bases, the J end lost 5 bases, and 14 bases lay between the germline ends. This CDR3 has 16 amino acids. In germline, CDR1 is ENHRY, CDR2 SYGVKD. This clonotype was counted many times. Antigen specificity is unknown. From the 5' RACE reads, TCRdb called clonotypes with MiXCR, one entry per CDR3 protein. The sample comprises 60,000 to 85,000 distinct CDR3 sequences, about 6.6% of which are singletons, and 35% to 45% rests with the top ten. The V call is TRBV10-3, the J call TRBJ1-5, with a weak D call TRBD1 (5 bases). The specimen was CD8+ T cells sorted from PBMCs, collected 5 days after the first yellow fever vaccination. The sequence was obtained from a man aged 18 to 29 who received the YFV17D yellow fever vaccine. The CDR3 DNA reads TGTGCCATCAGTGAGTCGGGCAGGGTAATCGATCAGCCCCAGCATTTT. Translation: CAISESGRVIDQPQHF.